The clone carrying this T cell receptor beta chain occurred once. This entry comes from a study of blood T cell repertoires in COVID-19. This CDR3 comprises 14 residues. Germline CDR1 reads PRHDT; CDR2 reads FYEKMQ (reference sequence). V shed 0 bases and J shed 10 bases, with 15 bases lying between them. Some clones are missing from TCRdb's copy, which holds only in-frame ones; the method was immunoSEQ multiplex PCR. This table has tens of thousands of clones, about 80% appearing once. The receptor was isolated from a woman between 55 and 75 years old with acute or convalescent COVID-19. Sequencing input: peripheral blood. This chain joins TRBV13 and TRBJ1-1, with a weak D call TRBD1 (5 bases). The CDR3 DNA is TGTGCCAGCAGCTTAGGCTGGGGGACGGGAGGAGCTTTCTTT. This sequence encodes CASSLGWGTGGAFF. Supplemented by reference TRBV13 and TRBJ1-1, the full variable domain reads AAGVIQSPRHLIKEKRETATLKCYPIPRHDTVYWYQQGPGQDPQFLISFYEKMQSDKGSIPDRFSAQQFSDYHSELNMSSLELGDSALYFCASSLGWGTGGAFFGQGTRLTVV.